The table lists the clone carrying this TCR beta chain with a count of one. The antigen remains undetermined. Germline CDR1 and CDR2: SGHTA and FQGTGA. The CDR3 has 13 amino acids. The V and J ends lost 5 bases and 4 bases respectively, with 6 bases between them. This sample was taken from a study of vaccination effects on CD4 cells after COVID-19. Background on the study: Post-vaccine specimens were collected at a median of 72 days following the second dose.

Study-wide findings and caveats: Only a few convalescent patients and no early post-infection timepoints featured in the study.

This table comes from immunoSEQ multiplex PCR, and its TCRdb copy is limited to in-frame clones, with some not included. The repertoire includes roughly 71,000 clones, 76% of them detected once, and around 0.9% sits in the top ten. Pools of viral peptides were used by the ViraFEST assay to expand antigen-specific CD4+ T cells ahead of sequencing. Once cultured for around 11 days, the cells underwent separation to obtain CD4+ T cells. Everyone in the study got two shots of either the BNT162b2 or mRNA-1273 vaccine. PBMC cultures contained over 1.5 million cells per well, approximately 10 IU/ml IL-2 and around 9.4 ug/ml peptides.

The source material was CD4+ T cells from PBMCs cultured with HCoV-OC43 spike peptides, sampled after COVID-19 vaccination. Subset noted: HCoV-OC43 spike overlapping peptide pool stimulation. The source of this sequence is a human donor who received a COVID-19 vaccine. V and J are TRBV7-3 and TRBJ2-6; D unclear. CDR3 residues: CASSAQGANVLTF. The CDR3 coding sequence is TGTGCCAGCAGCGCCCAGGGGGCCAACGTCCTGACTTTC. The full variable domain, its missing parts supplied by reference TRBV7-3 and TRBJ2-6, is GAGVSQTPSNKVTEKGKYVELRCDPISGHTALYWYRQSLGQGPEFLIYFQGTGAADDSGLPNDRFFAVRPEGSVSTLKIQRTERGDSAVYLCASSAQGANVLTFGAGSRLTVL.